The 26 T cell receptor beta chains below all came from one sample that was sequenced in a study of regulatory T cells in long-lasting Graves disease. To make TCR beta libraries, researchers used iRepertoire HTBI primers and Arm-PCR of CDR3 regions. TCRdb processed the multiplex PCR reads anew with MiXCR; each CDR3 protein has one entry. The sample has 250,000 to 300,000 distinct CDR3 sequences; under 20% are singletons. The time point was: newly diagnosed GD, antithyroid drugs for less than 3 months. PBMC RNA served as the TCR library source. The same sample was also studied in work on T cells in Graves' hyperthyroidism and ophthalmopathy.

The specimen comprised peripheral blood mononuclear cells (PBMCs), sampled at new diagnosis, from a patient treated with antithyroid drugs. The receptor set was obtained from a woman younger than 45 with Graves disease.

The V gene is TRBV3-1, the J gene TRBJ2-1; a weak D match, TRBD1 (5 bases). The J call may be in error: the DNA end matches TRBJ2-3 better. The CDR3 spans 13 residues. CDR1 and CDR2 from the germline V gene are LGHDT and YNNKEL (reference sequence). This CDR3 is CASSQGGEDTQYF. In DNA form, the CDR3 reads TGTGCCAGCAGCCAAGGGGGCGAAGATACGCAGTATTTT.

This clonotype was detected many times. The J gene is TRBJ2-2, the V gene TRBV2; 9 bases match TRBD1. Germline values: CDR1 SNHLY, CDR2 FYNNEI. J lost 3 bases, V lost 7 bases, and 9 bases had no gene match. The CDR3 extends over 16 amino acids. CDR3 sequence (DNA): TGTGCCAGCAACGACGGGGACAGGGTGGACACCGGGGAGCTGTTTTTT. Translation: CASNDGDRVDTGELFF.

The table lists this clonotype with a few counts. The J gene is TRBJ2-3, the V gene TRBV18, with TRBD1 identical over 12 bases. The CDR3 has 15 amino acids. Germline loops: CDR1 KGHSH, CDR2 LQKENI. V lost 3 bases to trimming and J lost 5 bases; unmatched junction nucleotides: 3. CDR3 region: CASSPGQGAGDTQYF. The CDR3 nucleotides read TGTGCCAGCTCACCGGGACAGGGGGCTGGAGATACGCAGTATTTT.

J is TRBJ1-5 and V is TRBV19; D gene unclear. V was pared by 5 bases and J by 3 bases, with 5 bases between. CDR3 size: 12 residues. CDR1 LNHDA and CDR2 SQIVND come from the germline V gene (reference sequence). CDR3 sequence: CASSPINQPQHF. CDR3 bases: TGTGCCAGTAGTCCGATCAATCAGCCCCAGCATTTT.

This clonotype appeared many times. The chain couples TRBV18 to TRBJ1-2; D uncertain. Germline V gene sequence: CDR1 KGHSH, CDR2 LQKENI. V dropped 2 bases and J dropped 8 bases, with 12 bases sitting between them. The CDR3 runs to 13 residues. The CDR3 protein is CASSPGPQRGYTF. The DNA of the CDR3 is TGTGCCAGCTCACCAGGGCCCCAGCGGGGCTACACCTTC.

This clonotype has a count of ten or more. The V and J genes are TRBV19 and TRBJ1-1, with 11 bases lining up with TRBD1. The CDR3 covers 13 residues. Trimming removed 11 bases from V and 4 bases from J; junction bases left unmatched: 6. Per the germline V gene, CDR1 is LNHDA and CDR2 is SQIVND (reference sequence). CDR3 sequence reads: CAGGTGGSTEAFF. The CDR3 region has the DNA TGTGCCGGGGGGACAGGGGGGTCCACTGAAGCTTTCTTT.

This clonotype was found many times. V and J are TRBV28 and TRBJ1-2; D gene unclear. Trimming took 1 base from V and 8 from J, leaving 11 bases between them. The germline gives CDR1 MDHEN, CDR2 SYDVKM. CDR3 length equals 13 residues. The CDR3 is CASSLSAALGYTF. CDR3 nucleotides: TGTGCCAGCAGTTTATCGGCCGCGTTAGGCTACACCTTC.

This clonotype was detected many times. The J gene is TRBJ2-7, the V gene TRBV5-1, with D perhaps being TRBD1 or TRBD2 (5 bases each). Germline V gene data show CDR1 as SGHRS and CDR2 as YFSETQ. The CDR3 extends over 14 amino acids. V lost 4 bases, J lost 5 bases, and 16 bases lay in between. The CDR3 DNA reads TGCGCCAGCAGCACCGGGGACGGCAGTAACGAGCAGTACTTC. Translating it yields CASSTGDGSNEQYF.

This clonotype was seen at least ten times. The V and J genes are TRBV16 and TRBJ1-1; D is possibly TRBD1 (6 bases). Germline lookup yields CDR1 KGHSY and CDR2 FQNENV. The CDR3 loop spans 14 amino acids. V dropped 4 bases and J dropped 4 bases, with 13 bases sitting between them. CDR3 sequence (DNA): TGTGCCAGCAGCCCCCAGGGACAACGCACTGAAGCTTTCTTT. Encoded protein: CASSPQGQRTEAFF.

Ten or more counts support this clonotype. V is TRBV20-1 and J is TRBJ1-4, with a weak D call TRBD1 (5 bases). Germline V CDR1 and CDR2: DFQATT, SNEGSKA (reference sequence). The CDR3 is made up of 16 amino acids. This chain's CDR3 is CRDRGMRGSKQGKLFF. Here the CDR3 DNA reads TGCAGGGATCGGGGGATGAGGGGCAGCAAACAAGGAAAACTGTTTTTT.

This clonotype was observed at least ten times. The V call is TRBV5-1, the J call TRBJ1-1; 9 nucleotides agree with TRBD1. V shed 3 bases and J 1 base; nucleotides not matched to a gene: 10. Germline V gene sequence: CDR1 SGHRS, CDR2 YFSETQ. The CDR3 runs to 17 residues. CDR3 in DNA: TGCGCCAGCAGCTCGCTACCACTGACAGGGGGGAACACTGAAGCTTTCTTT. This gives the protein CASSSLPLTGGNTEAFF.

Comment on this clonotype: This may come from a read error, since a much larger clone is one base off. V and J are TRBV6-1 and TRBJ1-5; no reliable D call. Looked up from germline, CDR1 is MNHNS and CDR2 is SASEGT. CDR3 size: 14 residues. The CDR3 region has the DNA TGTGCCAGCAGTTACGTCCAAACCAATCAGCCCCGGCATTTT. Translation gives CASSYVQTNQPRHF.

This clonotype was counted at least ten times. The rearrangement links TRBV5-6 to TRBJ1-2; the D gene is possibly TRBD1 (6 bases). The V end was cut by 4 bases, the J end by 7 bases, with 17 bases between. Germline values: CDR1 SGHDT, CDR2 YYEEEE. The CDR3 runs 14 residues. CDR3 residues: CASSPGALSGGYTF. In DNA form, the CDR3 reads TGTGCCAGCAGCCCAGGGGCCCTTAGTGGTGGCTACACCTTC.

This clonotype occurred many times. The chain links TRBV12-3 or TRBV12-4 to TRBJ2-2; D uncertain. There are 12 residues in the CDR3. Between the trimmed V and J ends, which lost 6 bases and 1 base, there was a span of 3 bases. DNA of the CDR3: TGTGCCAGCAGCTGGAACACCGGGGAGCTGTTTTTT. The encoded protein is CASSWNTGELFF.

This clonotype was detected ten times or more. The chain uses TRBV18 and TRBJ2-1; D call uncertain. CDR3 length: 14 residues. The ends were cut back, 0 bases at V and 5 bases at J, with 8 bases in the middle. Germline CDR1 reads KGHSH; CDR2 reads LQKENI. The CDR3 spells CASSPPGPHNEQFF. CDR3 in DNA: TGTGCCAGCTCACCACCCGGGCCTCACAATGAGCAGTTCTTC.

This clonotype was seen many times. The genes are TRBV4-1 and TRBJ1-1; TRBD1 is a possible D gene (6 bases). The length of the CDR3 is 14 residues. Between the trimmed V and J ends, which lost 5 bases and 6 bases, there was a span of 16 bases. Germline CDR1 is MGHRA and CDR2 is YSYEKL. The CDR3 DNA sequence: TGCGCCAGCAGCTACAGGGAATTCGGGCCTGAAGCTTTCTTT. Its protein product is CASSYREFGPEAFF.

Worth noting for this clonotype: A far bigger clonotype differs at one base, so this is likely a read error. The V and J genes are TRBV10-3 and TRBJ1-2; D possibly corresponds to TRBD1 (6 bases). V was clipped by 5 bases and J by 4 bases, with 14 bases between them. CDR1 ENHRY and CDR2 SYGVKD come from the germline V gene. The CDR3 length is 14 residues. The CDR3 is CAISPTGNGYGYTF. The CDR3 DNA reads as TGTGCCATCAGTCCCACAGGGAATGGCTATGGCTACACCTTC.

This clonotype was seen only a few times. This rearrangement joins TRBV6-2 or TRBV6-3 to TRBJ1-6, with TRBD1 identical over 11 bases. The V and J ends lost 5 bases and 10 bases, in that order; junction bases with no gene match: 4. The CDR3 sequence is 14 residues long. Germline V lookup: CDR1 MNHEY, CDR2 SVGEGT. The DNA of the CDR3 is TGTGCCAGCAGTGGCCGGGACAGGGGGTCACCCCTCCACTTT. It yields the protein CASSGRDRGSPLHF.

This clonotype was seen a handful of times. This rearrangement joins TRBV27 to TRBJ2-2, with 9 bases that match TRBD1. V was pared by 6 bases and J by 6 bases, with 11 bases of the junction left unmatched. The CDR3 totals 16 residues. CDR1 and CDR2 from the germline V gene are MNHEY and SMNVEV (reference sequence). The CDR3 loop reads CASSSDPRQGAGELFF. The CDR3 nucleotides read TGTGCCAGCAGCTCCGACCCGAGACAGGGGGCCGGGGAGCTGTTTTTT.

Only one count was recorded for this clonotype. This probably arose from a read error, given a far larger clone one base away. A read error is likely, as this CDR3 ends without the conserved phenylalanine or tryptophan. The chain recombines TRBV2 with TRBJ2-5; D unresolved. The DNA matches TRBJ2-1 better at its end, which makes the J call doubtful. CDR1 and CDR2 (germline): SNHLY, FYNNEI. This CDR3 region has 13 residues. The CDR3 nucleotides read TGTGCCAGCAGGCCCGACGTAAACAATGAGCAGTTCTCC. This gives the protein CASRPDVNNEQFS.

This clonotype was detected a few times. A clone one base away is much larger, so this may be a read error. The chain combines TRBV6-2 or TRBV6-3 with TRBJ1-5; D uncertain. The V and J ends lost 0 bases and 6 bases respectively, with 6 bases between them. The CDR3 runs to 13 residues. Germline V lookup: CDR1 MNHEY, CDR2 SVGEGT. The DNA for the CDR3 is TGTGCCAGCAGTTACTCCGGGAGTCAGCCCCAGCATTTT. This gives the protein CASSYSGSQPQHF.

The table lists this clonotype with many counts. The V gene is TRBV2, the J gene TRBJ1-5; 8 positions agree with TRBD1. J gave up 4 bases and V 3 bases, and 5 bases lay outside the gene matches. Germline V gives CDR1 SNHLY, CDR2 FYNNEI. This CDR3 contains 15 residues. CDR3 sequence (DNA): TGTGCCAGCAGTGAGTGGACAGGGATAAATCAGCCCCAGCATTTT. Residues: CASSEWTGINQPQHF. Looking up the rest from reference TRBV2 and TRBJ1-5 gives the full variable domain: EPEVTQTPSHQVTQMGQEVILRCVPISNHLYFYWYRQILGQKVEFLVSFYNNEISEKSEIFDDQFSVERPDGSNFTLKIRSTKLEDSAMYFCASSEWTGINQPQHFGDGTRLSIL.

This clonotype was observed a handful of times. A read error may be the cause here, since a much bigger clone is one base away. The genes are TRBV20-1 and TRBJ2-7; D is possibly TRBD1 or TRBD2 (5 bases each). Germline CDR1 reads DFQATT; CDR2 reads SNEGSKA (reference sequence). The CDR3 covers 14 residues. The CDR3, as DNA: TGCAGTGCTATACCGAAGGGGAGCTCCTACGGGCAGTACTTC. Translating it yields CSAIPKGSSYGQYF.

This clonotype was counted a few times. V is TRBV5-1 and J is TRBJ1-1, with 7 bases aligning to TRBD1. Germline loops: CDR1 SGHRS, CDR2 YFSETQ. The CDR3 loop spans 14 amino acids. J gave up 2 bases and V 4 bases, and 5 bases lay outside the gene matches. The CDR3 is CASSVAGGNTEAFF. In nucleotides, the CDR3 is TGCGCCAGCAGCGTGGCAGGGGGAAACACTGAAGCTTTCTTT.

This chain links TRBV25-1 with TRBJ1-1; D is unresolved. Trimming left V 5 bases short and J 11 bases short, with 18 bases between. This CDR3 has 13 amino acids. Per the germline V gene, CDR1 is MGHDK and CDR2 is SYGVNS. The CDR3 DNA reads TGTGCCAGCAGTTCCCTATGGTCCGCGGGCGCTTTCTTT. Translating it yields CASSSLWSAGAFF.

This clonotype was seen more than once but under ten times. CDR3 residues: CASSLVGTGISGNTIYF. The DNA of the CDR3 is TGTGCCAGCAGCTTAGTCGGGACAGGTATATCTGGAAACACCATATATTTT. The chain links TRBV11-2 to TRBJ1-3, with 8 bases lining up with TRBD1. The CDR3 sequence is 17 residues long. Germline values: CDR1 SGHAT, CDR2 FQNNGV. The V gene end was trimmed by 1 base and the J gene end by 1 base; junction bases not matched to a gene: 6.